This T cell receptor beta chain is drawn from a study of T-cell reconstitution after alpha-beta-depleted transplantation in children. TCRbeta library construction was performed incorporating unique molecular identifiers. TCRdb ran MiXCR on the PCR reads and lists one entry per CDR3 protein. The sample has about 610,000 distinct CDR3 sequences, more than 9% seen once. In its sample, this clonotype was seen a few times. This TCR was recovered from a human donor who donated a stem cell graft to a child with acute myeloid leukemia. The specimen comprised PBMCs from the stem cell graft donor, sampled from the stem cell graft.

The CDR3 DNA follows: TGTGCCAGCAGCCGAAGGACTAGCGGGGGGACAGATACGCAGTATTTT. This sequence encodes CASSRRTSGGTDTQYF. The chain has TRBV6-1 and TRBJ2-3; 14 positions agree with TRBD2. There are 16 residues in the CDR3. V shed 6 bases, J shed 3 bases, and the junction held 5 bases outside the gene matches. Germline-derived CDR1 and CDR2 are MNHNS and SASEGT.